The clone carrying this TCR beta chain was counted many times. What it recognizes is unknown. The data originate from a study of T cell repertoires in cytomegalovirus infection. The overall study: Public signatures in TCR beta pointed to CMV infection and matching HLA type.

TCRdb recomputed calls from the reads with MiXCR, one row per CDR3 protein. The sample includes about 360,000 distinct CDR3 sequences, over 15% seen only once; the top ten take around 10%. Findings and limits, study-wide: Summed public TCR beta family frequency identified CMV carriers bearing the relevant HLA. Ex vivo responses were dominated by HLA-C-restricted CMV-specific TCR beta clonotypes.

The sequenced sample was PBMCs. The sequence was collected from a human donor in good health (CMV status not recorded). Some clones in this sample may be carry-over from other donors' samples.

The CDR3 loop is CASSSQPGNTIYF. DNA of the CDR3: TGTGCCAGCAGCTCCCAGCCCGGAAACACCATATATTTT. The chain links TRBV7-2 to TRBJ1-3, with D hard to call. V lost 4 bases and J lost 4, with 8 bases in between. This CDR3 spans 13 amino acids. Germline CDR1 is SGHTA and CDR2 is FQGNSA.